This T cell receptor beta chain was found in a study of cytomegalovirus exposure and HLA in healthy donors. This clone was observed a handful of times. Its target is unknown. The CDR3 has 16 residues. Germline values: CDR1 SGHNT, CDR2 YENEEA. The ends were cut back, 3 bases at V and 0 bases at J, with 9 bases in the middle. Findings and caveats of the study: Cytomegalovirus association was assigned to over 150 TCR beta chains. In a later analysis, HLA-C alleles had the fewest associated TCRs, DRB1 alleles the most. In a later analysis, approximately 15,000 TCR beta sequences were associated with HLA alleles at 0.05 false discovery rate. It is likely that the observed cluster of highly shared sequence variants was a sequencing artifact.

It was with 60 Vbeta and 13 Jbeta primers that the PCR ran. Sequencing was performed with immunoSEQ multiplex PCR; in TCRdb, only in-frame clones are kept and a portion is missing. The sample holds about 190,000 clones, 81% seen once. The V gene is TRBV11-3, the J gene TRBJ2-6, with D tentatively TRBD2 (6 bases). This clonotype originated in a man in his fifties in good health and CMV-seronegative. Sequencing was performed on PBMCs. CDR3 region: CASSLVGGSGANVLTF. In DNA form, the CDR3 reads TGTGCCAGCAGCTTGGTCGGGGGCTCTGGGGCCAACGTCCTGACTTTC. Drawing the rest from reference TRBV11-3 and TRBJ2-6, the complete variable domain is EAGVVQSPRYKIIEKKQPVAFWCNPISGHNTLYWYLQNLGQGPELLIRYENEEAVDDSQLPKDRFSAERLKGVDSTLKIQPAELGDSAVYLCASSLVGGSGANVLTFGAGSRLTVL.